This paragraph covers one T cell receptor beta chain sequence. Its antigen is as yet unknown. The donors were part of the validation cohort of some 120 subjects. That cohort was separate from the first cohort, which comprised 700 or so subjects. Clones were sequenced by immunoSEQ multiplex PCR, and TCRdb holds only the in-frame ones, with some missing. The data show fewer than 350,000 clones, with approximately 87% seen just once and around 0.92% held by the top ten. This specimen belongs to a study of cytomegalovirus exposure and HLA in healthy donors. General study findings and limits: It was confirmed in vitro that a few of the CMV-associated chains were specific for CMV antigens. Most sequenced TCRs were rare (though some public TCRs occurred in many donors). The listing of roughly 160 TCR beta chains classed them as cytomegalovirus-associated.

The CDR3 loop spans 12 amino acids. CDR1 is SGHTA and CDR2 is FQGNSA in the germline V gene. V dropped 3 bases and J dropped 4 bases, with 4 bases sitting between them. The sequenced material came from PBMCs. The chain combines TRBV7-2 with TRBJ1-3; no definite D call. This sequence originates from a woman in her late teens or twenties in good health and CMV-seronegative. The DNA of the CDR3 is TGTGCCAGCAGCTTCCCAGGAAACACCATATATTTT. This encodes CASSFPGNTIYF.